This T cell receptor (beta chain) was sequenced for a study of beta chain features in type 1 diabetes. About the study: Patients shared similar age, gender and cell yields with healthy donors. Broader study findings: PCR might favor shorter templates, but any such skew would affect patients and controls equally. Within patients, naive, central memory and Treg TCRB repertoires seemed more similar than within healthy donors.

This clone was counted only a few times. Its antigen is currently unknown. Sequenced material consisted of expressed TCRB transcripts (all of the isolated RNA was reverse transcribed). Measured with immunoSEQ multiplex PCR; TCRdb has only the in-frame clones, and not every one. Among a few hundred thousand clones, about 14% were seen once, and the ten largest hold approximately 0.02%. The CDR3 sequence is 14 residues long. Looked up from germline, CDR1 is SQVTM and CDR2 is ANQGSEA. V lost 4 bases to trimming and J lost 4 bases; unmatched junction nucleotides: 6. The sequenced material came from naive CD4+ T cells from blood. The receptor was derived from a young woman in good health. The chain links TRBV29-1 to TRBJ2-1, with 8 bases identical to TRBD1. CDR3 nucleotide sequence: TGCAGCGTTGGCCCCAGGGGGCGTTACAATGAGCAGTTCTTC. Protein sequence: CSVGPRGRYNEQFF.